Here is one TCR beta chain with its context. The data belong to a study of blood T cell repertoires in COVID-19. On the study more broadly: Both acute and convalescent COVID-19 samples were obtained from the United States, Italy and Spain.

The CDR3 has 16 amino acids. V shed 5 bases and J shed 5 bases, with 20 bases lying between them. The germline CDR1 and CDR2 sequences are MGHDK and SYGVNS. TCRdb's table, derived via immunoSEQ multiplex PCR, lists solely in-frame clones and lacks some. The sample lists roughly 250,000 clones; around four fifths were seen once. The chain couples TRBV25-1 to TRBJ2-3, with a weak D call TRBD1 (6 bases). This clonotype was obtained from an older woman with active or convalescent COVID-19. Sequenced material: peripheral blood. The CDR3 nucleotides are TGTGCCAGCAGTCCTAATAGGGGGAGTGACGAAGATACGCAGTATTTT. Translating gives CASSPNRGSDEDTQYF. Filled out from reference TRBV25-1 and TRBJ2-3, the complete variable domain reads EADIYQTPRYLVIGTGKKITLECSQTMGHDKMYWYQQDPGMELHLIHYSYGVNSTEKGDLSSESTVSRIRTEHFPLTLESARPSHTSQYLCASSPNRGSDEDTQYFGPGTRLTVL.